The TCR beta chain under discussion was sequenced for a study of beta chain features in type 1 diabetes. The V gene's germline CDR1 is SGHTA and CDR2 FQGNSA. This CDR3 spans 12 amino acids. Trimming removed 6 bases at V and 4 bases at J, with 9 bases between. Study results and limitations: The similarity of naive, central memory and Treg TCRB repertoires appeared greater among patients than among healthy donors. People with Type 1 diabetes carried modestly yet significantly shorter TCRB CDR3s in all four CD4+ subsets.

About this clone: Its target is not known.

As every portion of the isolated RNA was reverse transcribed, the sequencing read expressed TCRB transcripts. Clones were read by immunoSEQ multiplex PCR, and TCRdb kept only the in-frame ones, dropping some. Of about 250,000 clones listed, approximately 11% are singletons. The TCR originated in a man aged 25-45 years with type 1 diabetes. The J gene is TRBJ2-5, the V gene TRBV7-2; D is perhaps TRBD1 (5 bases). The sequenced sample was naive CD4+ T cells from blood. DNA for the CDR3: TGTGCCAGCAGACCGCAGGGAGAGACCCAGTACTTC. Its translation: CASRPQGETQYF.